Described below is a single T cell receptor (beta chain) sequence and its context. A much larger clone differs by one base, so this may be a read error. One entry per CDR3 protein results from TCRdb running MiXCR on the 5' RACE reads. This table has 130,000 or so distinct CDR3 sequences, 7% appearing once. This sample was taken from a study of CD8 T cells in ankylosing spondylitis. The CDR3 covers 15 residues. Per germline, CDR1 DFQATT and CDR2 SNEGSKA (reference sequence). V gene TRBV20-1 combines with J gene TRBJ2-7; 9 bases agree with TRBD1. The sequence derives from a male donor with ankylosing spondylitis or in good health (not recorded which). The source material was blood, either unsorted or a sorted T cell fraction (not recorded which). In nucleotides, the CDR3 is TGCAGTGCTAGAGATAGCAGAACAGGGGGCTACGAGCAGTCCTTC. It codes for CSARDSRTGGYEQSF.